This T cell receptor (beta chain) was profiled in a study of blood T cell repertoires in COVID-19. Overall study: Collection of acute and convalescent COVID-19 samples took place in the United States, Italy and Spain. Nucleic acid was either cDNA or gDNA, and it came from T cells, B-cell-depleted T cells, or PBMCs.

As processed by the authors: Reference gene primer amplification in the assay estimated nucleated cell counts. Sequenced by immunoSEQ multiplex PCR; TCRdb stores in-frame clones only, minus some. V and J calls and clone size follow that table, whereas D and trimming were derived from the DNA. The sample comprises approximately 80,000 clones, 81% of which are singletons, and roughly two fifths rests with the top ten. The V and J ends lost 2 bases and 6 bases, in that order; junction bases with no gene match: 6. The CDR3 sequence is 14 residues long. Germline CDR1 reads KGHSH; CDR2 reads LQKENI. The sample taken for sequencing was peripheral blood. The V gene is TRBV18, the J gene TRBJ2-7; 8 bases line up with TRBD1. This TCR derives from a man aged 80 or over with acute or convalescent COVID-19. CDR3 sequence reads: CASSPMTGAGEQYF. The CDR3 DNA is TGTGCCAGCTCACCAATGACAGGGGCGGGCGAGCAGTACTTC.